The entry below describes one T cell receptor (beta chain). CDR3 size: 14 residues. Germline V gives CDR1 SNHLY, CDR2 FYNNEI. Between the trimmed V and J ends, which lost 7 bases and 5 bases, there was a span of 12 bases. The table came from immunoSEQ multiplex PCR; TCRdb's copy has only in-frame clones and leaves some out. The table includes a few hundred thousand clones, 70% to 90% detected once. The sample originates from a study of blood T cell repertoires in COVID-19. The source material was PBMCs or T cells enriched from blood (not recorded which). This clonotype originated in a man aged 25-40 years who had recovered from COVID-19. J is TRBJ1-6 and V is TRBV2; D may be TRBD1 (5 bases). The CDR3 DNA sequence: TGTGCCAGCAAACTTGGACATGATAATTCACCCCTCCACTTT. Translation: CASKLGHDNSPLHF.